At least ten counts were recorded for the clone carrying this T cell receptor beta chain. Its cognate antigen is unknown. The data originate from a study of T cells in Graves' hyperthyroidism and ophthalmopathy. General observations from the study: Within blood appeared most thyroid clonotypes that had expanded above 0.001. Ophthalmopathy stood apart from stable hyperthyroidism in a 13 V-J model.

With 6 bases removed from V and 5 bases from J, the gap between germline ends came to 13 bases. This CDR3 has 13 amino acids. The germline V gene has CDR1 SGHTA and CDR2 FQGNSA. Clinical symptoms, serum thyroxine, TRAb, thyroid ultrasound and orbital computed tomography informed diagnoses. Fresh 10 ml peripheral blood yielded PBMCs. Amplified TCR beta CDR3 regions derived from RNA transcripts. The HTBI primer set served for first-round RT-PCR of the TCR CDR3. Each CDR3 protein gets one entry after TCRdb re-called the multiplex PCR reads with MiXCR. The repertoire includes hundreds of thousands of distinct CDR3 sequences, approximately 24% of them detected once, and around 11% sits in the top ten.

V usage is TRBV7-2 and J usage is TRBJ2-5; D is possibly TRBD2 (5 bases). The sample consisted of blood. This sequence was found in a woman aged 30 to 39 with Graves' ophthalmopathy. The CDR3 protein is CASSPLAAETQYF. As DNA, the CDR3 is TGTGCCAGCAGTCCGCTAGCCGCGGAGACCCAGTACTTC.